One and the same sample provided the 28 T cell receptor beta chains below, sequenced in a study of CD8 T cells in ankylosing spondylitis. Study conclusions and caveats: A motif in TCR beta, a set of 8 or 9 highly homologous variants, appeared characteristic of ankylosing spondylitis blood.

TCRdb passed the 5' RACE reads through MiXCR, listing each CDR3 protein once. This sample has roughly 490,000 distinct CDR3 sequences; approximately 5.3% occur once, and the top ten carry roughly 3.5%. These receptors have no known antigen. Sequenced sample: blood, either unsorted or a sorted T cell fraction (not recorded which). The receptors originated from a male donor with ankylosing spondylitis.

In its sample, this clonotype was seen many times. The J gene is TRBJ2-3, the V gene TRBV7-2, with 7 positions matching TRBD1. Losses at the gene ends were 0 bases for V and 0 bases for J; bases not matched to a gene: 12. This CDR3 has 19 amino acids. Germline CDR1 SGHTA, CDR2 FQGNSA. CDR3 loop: CASSLAYSQGLLSTDTQYF. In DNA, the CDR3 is TGTGCCAGCAGCTTAGCCTATTCACAGGGGCTCCTTAGCACAGATACGCAGTATTTT.

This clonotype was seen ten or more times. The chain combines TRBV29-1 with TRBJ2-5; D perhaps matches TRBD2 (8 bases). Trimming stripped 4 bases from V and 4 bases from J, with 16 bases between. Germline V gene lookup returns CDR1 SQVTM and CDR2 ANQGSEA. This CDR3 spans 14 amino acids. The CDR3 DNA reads TGCAGCGTTGTGGAGGGGGCGGGAGGAGAGACCCAGTACTTC. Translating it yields CSVVEGAGGETQYF.

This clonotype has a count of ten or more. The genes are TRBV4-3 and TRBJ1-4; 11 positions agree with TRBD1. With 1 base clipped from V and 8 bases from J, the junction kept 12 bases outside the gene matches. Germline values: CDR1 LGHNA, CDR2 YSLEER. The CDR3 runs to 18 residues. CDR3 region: CASSQASPYGTGGEKLFF. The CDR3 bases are TGCGCCAGCAGCCAAGCGTCCCCTTACGGGACAGGGGGAGAAAAACTGTTTTTT.

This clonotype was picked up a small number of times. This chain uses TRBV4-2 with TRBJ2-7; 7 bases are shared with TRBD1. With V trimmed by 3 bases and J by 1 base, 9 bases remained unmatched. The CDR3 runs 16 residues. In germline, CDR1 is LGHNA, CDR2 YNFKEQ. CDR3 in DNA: TGTGCCAGCAGCCAGGGAACAGGGGCGACTTCCTACGAGCAGTACTTC. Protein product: CASSQGTGATSYEQYF.

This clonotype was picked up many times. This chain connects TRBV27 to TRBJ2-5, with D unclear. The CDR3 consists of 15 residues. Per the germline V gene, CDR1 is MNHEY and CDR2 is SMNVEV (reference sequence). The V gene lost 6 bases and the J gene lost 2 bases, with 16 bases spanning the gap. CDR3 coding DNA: TGTGCCAGCAGCACCCCTATTTCGTCTCAAGAGACCCAGTACTTC. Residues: CASSTPISSQETQYF.

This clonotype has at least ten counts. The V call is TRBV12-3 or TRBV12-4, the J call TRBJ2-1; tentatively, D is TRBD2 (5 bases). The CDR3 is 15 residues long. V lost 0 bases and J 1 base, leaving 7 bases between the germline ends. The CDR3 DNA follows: TGTGCCAGCAGTTTAGCTACGGGGTCCTACAATGAGCAGTTCTTC. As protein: CASSLATGSYNEQFF.

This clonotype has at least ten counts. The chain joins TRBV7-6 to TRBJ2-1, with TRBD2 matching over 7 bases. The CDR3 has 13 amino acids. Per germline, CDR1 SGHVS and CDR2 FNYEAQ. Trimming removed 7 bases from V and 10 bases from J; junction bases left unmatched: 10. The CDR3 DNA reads TGTGCCAGCACCCCAAGCGGGATTGGGGAGCAGTTCTTC. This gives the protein CASTPSGIGEQFF.

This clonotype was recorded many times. For the CDR3, the DNA is TGCAGCGTTGGCCGACAGGGGAGAGAGACCCAGTACTTC. Translating it yields CSVGRQGRETQYF. The rearrangement links TRBV29-1 to TRBJ2-5; the match to TRBD1 covers 8 bases. V lost 4 bases to trimming and J lost 4 bases; unmatched junction nucleotides: 5. Germline values: CDR1 SQVTM, CDR2 ANQGSEA. The CDR3 spans 13 residues.

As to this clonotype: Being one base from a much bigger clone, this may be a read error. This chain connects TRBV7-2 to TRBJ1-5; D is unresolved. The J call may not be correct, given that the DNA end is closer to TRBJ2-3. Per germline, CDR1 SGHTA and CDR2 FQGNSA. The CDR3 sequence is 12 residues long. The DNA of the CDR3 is TGTGCCAGCAGCTTATACAGTCAGCCCCAGTATTTT. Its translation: CASSLYSQPQYF.

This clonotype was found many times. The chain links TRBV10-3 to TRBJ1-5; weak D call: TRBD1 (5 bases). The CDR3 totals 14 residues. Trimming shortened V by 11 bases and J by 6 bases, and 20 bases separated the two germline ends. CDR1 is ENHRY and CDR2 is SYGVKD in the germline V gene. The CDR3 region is CAVRDSSGSQPQHF. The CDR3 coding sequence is TGTGCCGTCCGGGACTCCAGTGGTAGTCAGCCCCAGCATTTT.

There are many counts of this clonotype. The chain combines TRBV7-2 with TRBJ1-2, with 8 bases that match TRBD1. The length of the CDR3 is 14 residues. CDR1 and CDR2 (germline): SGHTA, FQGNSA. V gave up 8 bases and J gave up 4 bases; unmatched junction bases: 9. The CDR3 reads CASDPGGEGYGYTF. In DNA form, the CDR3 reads TGTGCCAGCGATCCAGGGGGCGAGGGCTATGGCTACACCTTC.

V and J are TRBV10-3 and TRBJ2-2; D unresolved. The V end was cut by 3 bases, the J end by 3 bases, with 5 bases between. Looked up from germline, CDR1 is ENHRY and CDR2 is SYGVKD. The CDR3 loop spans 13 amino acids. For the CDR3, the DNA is TGTGCCATCAGTGAATCAGACACCGGGGAGCTGTTTTTT. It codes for CAISESDTGELFF.

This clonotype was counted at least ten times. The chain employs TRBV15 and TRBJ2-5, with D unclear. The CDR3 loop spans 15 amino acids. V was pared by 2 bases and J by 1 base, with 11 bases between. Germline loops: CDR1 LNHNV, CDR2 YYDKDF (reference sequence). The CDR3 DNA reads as TGTGCCACCAGCAGACCGGGTTTGGTCCAAGAGACCCAGTACTTC. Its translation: CATSRPGLVQETQYF.

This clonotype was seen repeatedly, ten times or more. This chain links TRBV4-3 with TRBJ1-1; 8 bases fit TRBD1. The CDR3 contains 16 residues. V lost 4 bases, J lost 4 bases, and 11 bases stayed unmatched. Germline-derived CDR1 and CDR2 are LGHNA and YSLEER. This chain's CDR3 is CASSRGTGALGTEAFF. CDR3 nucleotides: TGCGCCAGCAGCCGGGGGACAGGAGCCCTGGGCACTGAAGCTTTCTTT.

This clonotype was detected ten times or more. CDR3 DNA sequence: TGCAGTGCTAGAGACCCAAAAGAGACCCAGTACTTC. It encodes CSARDPKETQYF. The rearrangement uses TRBV20-1 and TRBJ2-5; no reliable D call. Per the germline V gene, CDR1 is DFQATT and CDR2 is SNEGSKA (reference sequence). The CDR3 length is 12 residues. V lost 0 bases to trimming and J lost 3 bases, with 5 bases between them.

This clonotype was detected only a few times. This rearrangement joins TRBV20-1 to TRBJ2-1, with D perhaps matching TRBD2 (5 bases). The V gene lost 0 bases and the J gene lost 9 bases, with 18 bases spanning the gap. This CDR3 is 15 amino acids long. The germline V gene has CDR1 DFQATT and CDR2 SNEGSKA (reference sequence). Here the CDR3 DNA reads TGCAGTGCTAGAGATAAGTACGGGATCTCGCGTGAGCAGTTCTTC. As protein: CSARDKYGISREQFF.

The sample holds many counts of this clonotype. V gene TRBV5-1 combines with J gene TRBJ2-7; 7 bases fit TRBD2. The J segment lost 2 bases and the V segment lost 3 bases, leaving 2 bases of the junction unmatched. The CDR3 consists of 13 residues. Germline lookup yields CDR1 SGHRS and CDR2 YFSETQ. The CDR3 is CASSWEGPYEQYF. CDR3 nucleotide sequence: TGCGCCAGCAGCTGGGAGGGTCCCTACGAGCAGTACTTC.

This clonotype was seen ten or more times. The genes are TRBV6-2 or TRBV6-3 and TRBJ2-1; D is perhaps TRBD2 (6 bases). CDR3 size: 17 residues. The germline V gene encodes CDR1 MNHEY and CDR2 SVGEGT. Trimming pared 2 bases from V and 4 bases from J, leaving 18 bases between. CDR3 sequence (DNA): TGTGCCAGCAGTTACCTCCCCCCCGGGGGACTGTACAATGAGCAGTTCTTC. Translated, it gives CASSYLPPGGLYNEQFF.

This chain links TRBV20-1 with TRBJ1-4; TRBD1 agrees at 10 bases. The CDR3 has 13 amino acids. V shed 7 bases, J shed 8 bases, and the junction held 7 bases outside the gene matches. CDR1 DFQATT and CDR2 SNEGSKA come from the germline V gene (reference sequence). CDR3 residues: CSGQTGGKEKLFF. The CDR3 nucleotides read TGCAGTGGCCAGACAGGGGGCAAAGAAAAACTGTTTTTT.

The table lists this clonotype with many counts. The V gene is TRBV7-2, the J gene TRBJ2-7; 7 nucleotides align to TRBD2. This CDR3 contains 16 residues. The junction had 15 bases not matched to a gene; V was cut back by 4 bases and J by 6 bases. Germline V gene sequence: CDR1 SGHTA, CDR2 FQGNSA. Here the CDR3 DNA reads TGTGCCAGCAGCTCCCACCGGGGCGGGAGAGGGAGCGAGCAGTACTTC. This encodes CASSSHRGGRGSEQYF. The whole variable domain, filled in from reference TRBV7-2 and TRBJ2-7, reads GAGVSQSPSNKVTEKGKDVELRCDPISGHTALYWYRQSLGQGLEFLIYFQGNSAPDKSGLPSDRFSAERTGGSVSTLTIQRTQQEDSAVYLCASSSHRGGRGSEQYFGPGTRLTVT.

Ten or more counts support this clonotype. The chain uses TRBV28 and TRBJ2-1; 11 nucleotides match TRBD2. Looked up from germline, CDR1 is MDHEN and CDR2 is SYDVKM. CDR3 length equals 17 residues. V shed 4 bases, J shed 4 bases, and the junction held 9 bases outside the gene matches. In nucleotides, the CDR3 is TGTGCCAGCAGTTCAAGGGGACTAGCGGAGCCTTACAATGAGCAGTTCTTC. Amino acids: CASSSRGLAEPYNEQFF.

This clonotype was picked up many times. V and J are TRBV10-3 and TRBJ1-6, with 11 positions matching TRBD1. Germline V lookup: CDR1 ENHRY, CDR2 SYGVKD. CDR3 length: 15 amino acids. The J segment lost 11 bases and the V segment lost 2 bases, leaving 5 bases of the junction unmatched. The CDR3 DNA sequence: TGTGCCATCAGTGAGGGGACAGGGGGTGTCCCACCCCTCCACTTT. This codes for CAISEGTGGVPPLHF.

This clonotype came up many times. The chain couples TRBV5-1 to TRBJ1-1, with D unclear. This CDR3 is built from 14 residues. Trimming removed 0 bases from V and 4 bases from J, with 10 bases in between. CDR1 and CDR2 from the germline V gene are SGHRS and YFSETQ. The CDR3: CASSLATETTEAFF. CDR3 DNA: TGCGCCAGCAGCTTGGCGACCGAGACCACTGAAGCTTTCTTT.

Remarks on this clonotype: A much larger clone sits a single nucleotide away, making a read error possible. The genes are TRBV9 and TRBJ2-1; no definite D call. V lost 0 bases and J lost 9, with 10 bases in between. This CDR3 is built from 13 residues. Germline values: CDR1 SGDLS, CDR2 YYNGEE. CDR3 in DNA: TGTGCCAGCAGCGTAGTTGGGAATAGTGAGCAGTTCTTC. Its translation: CASSVVGNSEQFF.

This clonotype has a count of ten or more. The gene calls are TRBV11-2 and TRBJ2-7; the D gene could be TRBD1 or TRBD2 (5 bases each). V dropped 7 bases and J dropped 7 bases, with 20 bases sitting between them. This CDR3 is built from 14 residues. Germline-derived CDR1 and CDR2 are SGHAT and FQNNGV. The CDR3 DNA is TGTGCCAGCAACCCGGGAAGAGGGGTCTTAGAGCAGTACTTC. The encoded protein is CASNPGRGVLEQYF. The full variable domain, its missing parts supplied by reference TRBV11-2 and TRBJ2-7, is EAGVAQSPRYKIIEKRQSVAFWCNPISGHATLYWYQQILGQGPKLLIQFQNNGVVDDSQLPKDRFSAERLKGVDSTLKIQPAKLEDSAVYLCASNPGRGVLEQYFGPGTRLTVT.

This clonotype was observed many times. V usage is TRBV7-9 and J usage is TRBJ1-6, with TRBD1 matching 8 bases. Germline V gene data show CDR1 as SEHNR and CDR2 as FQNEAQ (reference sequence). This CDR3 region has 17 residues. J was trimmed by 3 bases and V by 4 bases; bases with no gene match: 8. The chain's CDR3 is CASSSSDRAFYNSPLHF. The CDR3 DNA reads TGTGCCAGCAGCTCATCGGACAGGGCGTTCTATAATTCACCCCTCCACTTT.

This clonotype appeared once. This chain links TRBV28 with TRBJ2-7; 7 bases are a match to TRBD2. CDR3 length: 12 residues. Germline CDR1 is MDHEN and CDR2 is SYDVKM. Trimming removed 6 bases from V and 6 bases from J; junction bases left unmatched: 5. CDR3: CASSSGLGEQYF. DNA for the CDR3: TGTGCCAGCAGCTCCGGACTAGGCGAGCAGTACTTC. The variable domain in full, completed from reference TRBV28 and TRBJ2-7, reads DVKVTQSSRYLVKRTGEKVFLECVQDMDHENMFWYRQDPGLGLRLIYFSYDVKMKEKGDIPEGYSVSREKKERFSLILESASTNQTSMYLCASSSGLGEQYFGPGTRLTVT.

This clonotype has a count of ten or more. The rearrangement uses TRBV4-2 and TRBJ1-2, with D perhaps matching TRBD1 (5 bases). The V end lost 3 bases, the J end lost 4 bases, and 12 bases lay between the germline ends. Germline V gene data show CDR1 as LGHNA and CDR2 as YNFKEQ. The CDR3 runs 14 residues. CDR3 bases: TGTGCCAGCAGCCATAGGGGTTTGGGCTATGGCTACACCTTC. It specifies CASSHRGLGYGYTF.